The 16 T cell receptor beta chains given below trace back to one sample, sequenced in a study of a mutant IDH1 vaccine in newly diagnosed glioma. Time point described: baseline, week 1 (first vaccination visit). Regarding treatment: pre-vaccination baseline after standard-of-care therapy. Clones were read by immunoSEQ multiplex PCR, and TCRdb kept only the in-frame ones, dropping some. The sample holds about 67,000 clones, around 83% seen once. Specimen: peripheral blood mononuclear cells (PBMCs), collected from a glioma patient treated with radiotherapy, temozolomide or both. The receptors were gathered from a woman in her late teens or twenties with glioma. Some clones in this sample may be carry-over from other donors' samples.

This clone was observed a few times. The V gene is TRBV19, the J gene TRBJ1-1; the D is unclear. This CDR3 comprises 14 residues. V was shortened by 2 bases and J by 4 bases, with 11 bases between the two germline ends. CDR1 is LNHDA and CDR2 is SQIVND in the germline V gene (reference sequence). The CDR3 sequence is CASSIKALGTEAFF. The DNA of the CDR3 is TGTGCCAGTAGTATAAAGGCTTTGGGCACTGAAGCTTTCTTT. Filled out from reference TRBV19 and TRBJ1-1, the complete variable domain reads DGGITQSPKYLFRKEGQNVTLSCEQNLNHDAMYWYRQDPGQGLRLIYYSQIVNDFQKGDIAEGYSVSREKKESFPLTVTSAQKNPTAFYLCASSIKALGTEAFFGQGTRLTVV.

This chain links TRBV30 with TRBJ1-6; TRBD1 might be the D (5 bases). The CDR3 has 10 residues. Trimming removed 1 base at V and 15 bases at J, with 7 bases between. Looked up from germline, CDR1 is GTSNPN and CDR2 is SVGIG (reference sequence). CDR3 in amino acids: CAWSGGVLHF. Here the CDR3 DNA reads TGTGCCTGGAGTGGAGGGGTCCTCCACTTT.

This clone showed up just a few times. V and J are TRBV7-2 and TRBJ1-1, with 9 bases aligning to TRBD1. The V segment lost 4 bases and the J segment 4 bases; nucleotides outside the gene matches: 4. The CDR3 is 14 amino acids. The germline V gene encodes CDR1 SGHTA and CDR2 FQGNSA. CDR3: CASSWGTGSTEAFF. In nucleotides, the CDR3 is TGTGCCAGCAGCTGGGGGACAGGGTCCACTGAAGCTTTCTTT.

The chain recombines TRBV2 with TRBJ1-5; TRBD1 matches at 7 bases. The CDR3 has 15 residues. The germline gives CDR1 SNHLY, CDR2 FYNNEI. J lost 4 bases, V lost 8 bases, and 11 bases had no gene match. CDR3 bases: TGTGCCAGCGCCACCGAAAGACAGGGAAATCAGCCCCAGCATTTT. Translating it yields CASATERQGNQPQHF.

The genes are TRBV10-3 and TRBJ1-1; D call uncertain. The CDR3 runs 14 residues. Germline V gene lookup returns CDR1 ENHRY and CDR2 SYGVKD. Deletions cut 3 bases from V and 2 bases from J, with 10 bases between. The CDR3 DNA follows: TGTGCCATCAGTGATAGGACTGGAAACACTGAAGCTTTCTTT. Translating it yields CAISDRTGNTEAFF.

CDR3 protein: CASLTGYGYTF. DNA of the CDR3: TGTGCCAGTTTGACCGGATATGGCTACACCTTC. This rearrangement joins TRBV19 to TRBJ1-2; D is uncertain. The CDR3 spans 11 residues. Germline CDR1 is LNHDA and CDR2 is SQIVND (reference sequence). V lost 8 bases and J lost 5, with 9 bases in between.

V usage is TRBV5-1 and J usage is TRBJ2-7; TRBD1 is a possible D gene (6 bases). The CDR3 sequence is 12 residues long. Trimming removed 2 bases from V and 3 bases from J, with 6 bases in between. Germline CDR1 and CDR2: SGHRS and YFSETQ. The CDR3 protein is CASSFRGYEQYF. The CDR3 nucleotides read TGCGCCAGCAGCTTCAGGGGCTACGAGCAGTACTTC.

CDR3 DNA sequence: TGTGCCAGCAGTTTTGTAGCGGGGCAGGGGTCGGGTGTCCCCACTGAAGCTTTCTTT. It translates to CASSFVAGQGSGVPTEAFF. The chain carries TRBV27 and TRBJ1-1; D may be TRBD1 (6 bases). CDR1 is MNHEY and CDR2 is SMNVEV in the germline V gene (reference sequence). The CDR3 totals 19 residues. V was clipped by 3 bases and J by 4 bases, with 27 bases between them.

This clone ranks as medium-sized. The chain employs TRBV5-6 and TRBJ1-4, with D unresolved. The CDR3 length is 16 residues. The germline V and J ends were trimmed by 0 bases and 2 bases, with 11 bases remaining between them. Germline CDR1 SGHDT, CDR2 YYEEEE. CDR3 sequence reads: CASSLALGVTNEKLFF. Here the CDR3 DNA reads TGTGCCAGCAGCTTGGCCCTCGGGGTCACTAATGAAAAACTGTTTTTT.

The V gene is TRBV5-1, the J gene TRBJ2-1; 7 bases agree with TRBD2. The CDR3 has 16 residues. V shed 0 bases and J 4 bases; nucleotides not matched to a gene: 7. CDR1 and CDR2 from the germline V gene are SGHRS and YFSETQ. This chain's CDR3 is CASSLESSGAYNEQFF. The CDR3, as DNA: TGCGCCAGCAGCTTGGAGTCCAGCGGGGCTTACAATGAGCAGTTCTTC.

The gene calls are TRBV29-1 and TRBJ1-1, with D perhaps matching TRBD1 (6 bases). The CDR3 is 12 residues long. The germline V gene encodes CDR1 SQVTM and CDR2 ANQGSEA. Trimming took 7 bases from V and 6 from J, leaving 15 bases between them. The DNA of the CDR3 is TGCAGCGCCTTAGCAGGGGTAGCTGAAGCTTTCTTT. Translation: CSALAGVAEAFF.

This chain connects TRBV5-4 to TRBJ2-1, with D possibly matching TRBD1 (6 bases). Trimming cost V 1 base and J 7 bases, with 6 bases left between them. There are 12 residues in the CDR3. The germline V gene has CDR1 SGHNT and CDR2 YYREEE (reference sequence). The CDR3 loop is CASSLQGNEQFF. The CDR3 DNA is TGTGCCAGCAGCTTGCAGGGGAATGAGCAGTTCTTC.

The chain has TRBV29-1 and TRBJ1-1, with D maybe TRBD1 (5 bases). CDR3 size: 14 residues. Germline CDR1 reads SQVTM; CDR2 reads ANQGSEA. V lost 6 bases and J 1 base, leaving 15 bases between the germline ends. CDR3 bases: TGCAGCGTCCTAAAACAGGTAGGGAACACTGAAGCTTTCTTT. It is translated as CSVLKQVGNTEAFF.

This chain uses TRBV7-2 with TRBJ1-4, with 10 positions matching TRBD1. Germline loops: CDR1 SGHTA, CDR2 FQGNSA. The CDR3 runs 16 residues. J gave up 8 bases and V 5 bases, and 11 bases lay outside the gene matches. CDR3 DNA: TGTGCCAGCAGCCAGCCTGGGACAGGGGTGGAAGAAAAACTGTTTTTT. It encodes CASSQPGTGVEEKLFF.

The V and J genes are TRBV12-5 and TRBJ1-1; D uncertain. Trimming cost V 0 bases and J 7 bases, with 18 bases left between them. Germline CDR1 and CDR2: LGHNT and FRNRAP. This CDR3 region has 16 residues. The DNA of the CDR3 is TGTGCTAGTGGTTTGGTACCGGCAGGCCACCGGGGTGAAGCTTTCTTT. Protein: CASGLVPAGHRGEAFF. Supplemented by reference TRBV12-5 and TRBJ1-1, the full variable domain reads DARVTQTPRHKVTEMGQEVTMRCQPILGHNTVFWYRQTMMQGLELLAYFRNRAPLDDSGMPKDRFSAEMPDATLATLKIQPSEPRDSAVYFCASGLVPAGHRGEAFFGQGTRLTVV.

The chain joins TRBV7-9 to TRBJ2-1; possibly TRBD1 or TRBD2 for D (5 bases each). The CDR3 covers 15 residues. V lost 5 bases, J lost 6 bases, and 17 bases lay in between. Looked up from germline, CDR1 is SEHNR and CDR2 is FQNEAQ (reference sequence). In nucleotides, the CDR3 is TGTGCCAGCAGCCCCCCCGAGGGGCCTGGCAATGAGCAGTTCTTC. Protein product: CASSPPEGPGNEQFF.